This TCR beta chain stems from a study of identical twins' blood T cells. Donors were six healthy women in three monozygous twin pairs. The length of the CDR3 is 13 residues. With 10 bases removed from V and 1 base from J, the gap between germline ends came to 14 bases. Germline CDR1 and CDR2: SGHAT and FQNNGV. Via MiXCR, TCRdb re-called the 5' RACE reads, giving one row per CDR3 protein. In the table there are roughly 380,000 distinct CDR3 sequences, approximately 30% of which are singletons. The table lists this clonotype with many counts. V usage is TRBV11-2 and J usage is TRBJ2-7; D might be TRBD1 (5 bases). The TCR was taken from a woman between 18 and 55 years old in good health. The specimen was PBMCs. CDR3 DNA: TGTGCCAAGTCGGACAATCAATCCTACGAGCAGTACTTC. As protein: CAKSDNQSYEQYF.